The clone carrying this TCR beta chain has only a few counts. This sample stems from a study of blood T cell repertoires in COVID-19. Whole-study context: Samples came from the United States, Italy and Spain, spanning acute and convalescent COVID-19. From T cells, B-cell-depleted T cells, or PBMCs came the material, which was cDNA or gDNA.

As processed by the authors: Estimated nucleated cell counts came from reference gene primer amplification. The table came from immunoSEQ multiplex PCR; TCRdb's copy has only in-frame clones and leaves some out. V, J and clone size were drawn from that table, and D and trimming were deduced from the DNA. The sample includes some 97,000 clones, approximately 91% of them seen just once. This CDR3 comprises 12 residues. Germline loops: CDR1 MGHDK, CDR2 SYGVNS. The V gene lost 10 bases and the J gene lost 1 base, with 11 bases spanning the gap. This rearrangement joins TRBV25-1 to TRBJ2-7, with D possibly matching TRBD2 (6 bases). Source material: peripheral blood. The clonotype comes from a man in his forties or fifties with active COVID-19. As DNA, the CDR3 is TGTGCCACCCGGGGACTTTCCTACGAGCAGTACTTC. Translation gives CATRGLSYEQYF.